This TCR beta chain was recovered during a study of identical twins. MiXCR, applied by TCRdb to the 5' RACE reads, yields one record per CDR3 protein. This sample carries 700,000 or so distinct CDR3 sequences, more than 6.5% of them seen once, and the ten largest clones take about 0.98%. Many counts were recorded for this clonotype. Germline-derived CDR1 and CDR2 are MNHNS and SASEGT. This CDR3 comprises 14 residues. Trimming pared 4 bases from V and 3 bases from J, leaving 11 bases between. Another study also made use of these data, one on yellow fever vaccine responses in identical twins.

The receptor comes from a woman aged 18-35 years in good health. This chain uses TRBV6-1 with TRBJ2-3; D call uncertain. Material: PBMCs. Here the CDR3 DNA reads TGTGCCAGCAGTGGGTCGTTATGGACAGATACGCAGTATTTT. Translated: CASSGSLWTDTQYF.